A selection of T cell receptor beta chains follows, all from one sample in a study of control samples from healthy donors and cancer patients. The assay was immunoSEQ multiplex PCR, and TCRdb's table has in-frame clones only and misses some. The sample yields tens of thousands of clones, about 89% seen once. Input material: blood. The receptors were gathered from a man aged 45-60 years in good health. CDR3s include the opening cysteine and the closing phenylalanine or tryptophan. The order of the fields is CDR3 length, D gene, clone size, V gene, J gene, CDR3 protein, CDR3 DNA. The D gene is left open where the match is weak. The size entry is marked missing in some rows and otherwise reads once, few, many or a size class.

14,NA,NA,TRBV21-1,TRBJ2-1,CASSKDRGRNWQFF,TGTGCCAGCAGCAAAGATCGGGGCAGGAATTGGCAGTTCTTC
15,NA,NA,TRBV5-4,TRBJ2-6,CASSPRGAGANVLTF,TGTGCCAGCAGCCCGAGGGGGGCCGGGGCCAACGTCCTGACTTTC
16,TRBD2,once,TRBV11-3,TRBJ2-1,CASSAKSAGGWNEQFF,TGTGCCAGCAGCGCCAAGTCGGCGGGAGGCTGGAATGAGCAGTTCTTC
13,NA,NA,TRBV18,TRBJ1-1,CASSPGTGDEAFF,TGTGCCAGCTCACCAGGCACCGGAGATGAAGCTTTCTTT
16,TRBD2,NA,TRBV4-1,TRBJ2-3,CASSHASGRSTDTQYF,TGCGCCAGCAGCCATGCTAGCGGGAGATCGACAGATACGCAGTATTTT
16,TRBD2,NA,TRBV4-1,TRBJ2-5,CASSQVTAREGETQYF,TGCGCCAGCAGCCAAGTCACGGCGCGGGAGGGGGAGACCCAGTACTTC
14,NA,NA,TRBV2,TRBJ1-2,CASSGDREGYGYTF,TGTGCCAGCAGTGGAGATAGGGAGGGGTATGGCTACACCTTC
15,NA,NA,TRBV6-1,TRBJ2-7,CASSEGLGDGSEQYF,TGTGCCAGCAGTGAAGGACTGGGGGACGGCTCCGAGCAGTACTTC
13,TRBD1,NA,TRBV27,TRBJ1-1,CASSLQGAGEAFF,TGTGCCAGCAGCTTACAGGGGGCCGGTGAAGCTTTCTTT
14,TRBD1,NA,TRBV23-1,TRBJ2-7,CASTPGTDHRGQYF,TGCGCCAGCACCCCCGGGACAGATCATCGGGGGCAGTACTTC
15,NA,NA,TRBV4-1,TRBJ1-1,CASSQGQGGNTEAFF,TGCGCCAGCAGCCAAGGTCAGGGTGGGAACACTGAAGCTTTCTTT
13,TRBD1,NA,TRBV18,TRBJ2-7,CASSPLQGAAQYF,TGTGCCAGCTCACCTTTACAGGGGGCTGCGCAGTACTTC
15,TRBD2,NA,TRBV29-1,TRBJ2-3,CSVEPAGGNTDTQYF,TGCAGCGTTGAACCGGCGGGGGGAAACACAGATACGCAGTATTTT
11,NA,NA,TRBV2,TRBJ1-1,CASSEARGTFF,TGTGCCAGCAGTGAAGCGCGGGGAACTTTCTTT
15,TRBD1,NA,TRBV4-3,TRBJ1-2,CASSQGDRDNYGYTF,TGCGCCAGCAGCCAGGGGGACAGGGATAACTATGGCTACACCTTC
18,TRBD2,few,TRBV3-1/TRBV3-2,TRBJ2-3,CASSQIRLAGERGDTQYF,TGTGCCAGCAGCCAAATCCGACTAGCGGGGGAAAGGGGAGATACGCAGTATTTT
16,TRBD2,once,TRBV24-1,TRBJ2-2,CATQTSGPEFTGELFF,TGTGCCACCCAAACTAGCGGGCCAGAATTCACCGGGGAGCTGTTTTTT
15,TRBD1,NA,TRBV9,TRBJ2-5,CASSKQGRTPETQYF,TGTGCCAGCAGCAAACAGGGGCGCACGCCGGAGACCCAGTACTTC
14,TRBD1,once,TRBV25-1,TRBJ2-1,CASRPGTGGTEQFF,TGTGCCAGCAGGCCCGGGACAGGGGGTACTGAGCAGTTCTTC
15,TRBD1,NA,TRBV6-5,TRBJ2-2,CASNNGQGRTGELFF,TGTGCCAGCAACAATGGACAGGGAAGGACCGGGGAGCTGTTTTTT
14,TRBD1,NA,TRBV19,TRBJ1-1,CASTRQGARTEAFF,TGTGCCAGTACCCGACAGGGGGCGAGGACTGAAGCTTTCTTT
14,NA,NA,TRBV2,TRBJ2-3,CASSPDVHPGAQYF,TGTGCCAGCAGTCCCGACGTCCACCCGGGTGCGCAGTATTTT
14,TRBD1,NA,TRBV27,TRBJ1-5,CASQHRGGNQPQHF,TGTGCCAGCCAACACAGGGGAGGAAATCAGCCCCAGCATTTT
17,TRBD1,NA,TRBV27,TRBJ1-6,CASSPGSGQGYNSPLHF,TGTGCCAGCAGTCCCGGAAGCGGACAGGGCTATAATTCACCCCTCCACTTT
13,NA,NA,TRBV19,TRBJ2-3,CASSIAGADTQYF,TGTGCCAGTAGTATAGCGGGAGCAGATACGCAGTATTTT
15,NA,once,TRBV11-1,TRBJ2-3,CASSLEQGSTDTQYF,TGTGCCAGCAGCTTAGAGCAGGGCAGCACGGATACGCAGTATTTT
13,NA,NA,TRBV30,TRBJ1-5,CAYTGGSNQPQHF,TGTGCCTACACCGGGGGAAGCAATCAGCCCCAGCATTTT
16,TRBD1,NA,TRBV4-1,TRBJ1-5,CASSQRATGGNQPQHF,TGCGCCAGCAGCCAGCGGGCGACAGGGGGAAATCAGCCCCAGCATTTT
13,NA,NA,TRBV18,TRBJ1-5,CASSGDRNQPQHF,TGTGCCAGCTCAGGGGACCGTAATCAGCCCCAGCATTTT
16,NA,NA,TRBV7-8,TRBJ1-3,CASSLISVGSGNTIYF,TGTGCCAGCAGCTTGATATCCGTGGGCTCTGGAAACACCATATATTTT
14,NA,NA,TRBV9,TRBJ2-1,CASSVGDSYNEQFF,TGTGCCAGCAGCGTAGGGGACTCCTACAATGAGCAGTTCTTC